These 22 T cell receptor beta chains were all obtained from the same sample, sequenced in a study of immune evolution from preneoplasia to lung adenocarcinoma. The repertoire was sequenced with immunoSEQ multiplex PCR; TCRdb's copy has only in-frame clones and lacks some. The sample has thousands of clones, approximately 89% seen once. The sequencing input was FFPE minimally invasive lung adenocarcinoma tissue. The receptors were sampled from a donor of 70 years or more with lung adenocarcinoma.

V usage is TRBV4-1 and J usage is TRBJ2-3; TRBD2 might be the D (5 bases). The V gene lost 4 bases and the J gene lost 0 bases, with 14 bases spanning the gap. The CDR3 contains 16 residues. Per germline, CDR1 MGHRA and CDR2 YSYEKL. DNA for the CDR3: TGCGCCAGCAGCCTCGAAGCGGACGAGAGCACAGATACGCAGTATTTT. Residues: CASSLEADESTDTQYF.

The sample holds a few counts of this clone. The rearrangement links TRBV18 to TRBJ2-1; the D gene is possibly TRBD1 (5 bases). The CDR3 extends over 14 amino acids. Germline V gene sequence: CDR1 KGHSH, CDR2 LQKENI. V was cut by 0 bases and J by 5 bases, with 8 bases left in between. The CDR3 sequence: CASSPPSRDNEQFF. CDR3 nucleotides: TGTGCCAGCTCACCACCGTCCAGGGACAATGAGCAGTTCTTC.

V is TRBV7-6 and J is TRBJ1-5, with D hard to call. The ends were cut back, 8 bases at V and 4 bases at J, with 6 bases in the middle. This CDR3 is built from 11 residues. Germline values: CDR1 SGHVS, CDR2 FNYEAQ. In nucleotides, the CDR3 is TGTGCCAGCGGGGTAAATCAGCCCCAGCATTTT. Translated: CASGVNQPQHF.

The gene calls are TRBV11-2 and TRBJ2-7, with 7 positions matching TRBD1. V shed 6 bases, J shed 4 bases, and the junction held 3 bases outside the gene matches. CDR1 and CDR2 from the germline V gene are SGHAT and FQNNGV. The CDR3 length is 12 residues. CDR3 sequence: CASSRGQYEQYF. DNA of the CDR3: TGTGCCAGCAGTAGGGGACAGTACGAGCAGTACTTC.

This chain uses TRBV5-1 with TRBJ2-3; D is uncertain. The CDR3 sequence is 13 residues long. From germline, CDR1 is SGHRS and CDR2 YFSETQ. Trimming removed 4 bases from V and 2 bases from J, with 8 bases in between. The CDR3 reads CASSIDHTDTQYF. As DNA, the CDR3 is TGCGCCAGCAGCATCGACCACACAGATACGCAGTATTTT.

The chain recombines TRBV15 with TRBJ1-5; TRBD1 might be the D (5 bases). Trimming took 3 bases from V and 4 from J, leaving 13 bases between them. The CDR3 covers 15 residues. The germline V gene has CDR1 LNHNV and CDR2 YYDKDF (reference sequence). The CDR3 coding sequence is TGTGCCACCAGCAGGGAAAGAGGGGAAAATCAGCCCCAGCATTTT. This translates into CATSRERGENQPQHF.

The gene calls are TRBV6-5 and TRBJ1-2; 7 nucleotides align to TRBD1. The CDR3 runs 13 residues. V trimming: 5 bases; J trimming: 7 bases; junction bases outside the gene matches: 7. In germline, CDR1 is MNHEY, CDR2 SVGAGI. DNA of the CDR3: TGTGCCAGCAGTGAGGGACAGTTCAGTGGCTACACCTTC. It codes for CASSEGQFSGYTF.

V is TRBV7-9 and J is TRBJ2-7; 7 nucleotides agree with TRBD2. This CDR3 is built from 15 residues. Per the germline V gene, CDR1 is SEHNR and CDR2 is FQNEAQ (reference sequence). With V trimmed by 5 bases and J by 4 bases, 11 bases remained unmatched. CDR3: CASSPLAGVTYEQYF. The CDR3 bases are TGTGCCAGCAGCCCCCTTGCGGGAGTAACTTACGAGCAGTACTTC. The variable domain in full, with the rest retrieved from reference TRBV7-9 and TRBJ2-7, is DTGVSQNPRHKITKRGQNVTFRCDPISEHNRLYWYRQTLGQGPEFLTYFQNEAQLEKSRLLSDRFSAERPKGSFSTLEIQRTEQGDSAMYLCASSPLAGVTYEQYFGPGTRLTVT.

This clone was found once. J is TRBJ2-7 and V is TRBV6-1; maybe TRBD1 (5 bases). V was clipped by 6 bases and J by 12 bases, with 18 bases between them. Per the germline V gene, CDR1 is MNHNS and CDR2 is SASEGT. CDR3 size: 12 residues. The CDR3 here is CASRPTGTNPYF. The CDR3 nucleotides read TGTGCCAGCAGACCAACAGGCACTAATCCGTACTTC.

The CDR3 DNA is TGCGCCAGCAGGGACAGGAGAAATGAAAAACTGTTTTTT. It translates to CASRDRRNEKLFF. The genes are TRBV5-1 and TRBJ1-4, with 7 bases that match TRBD1. Germline CDR1 is SGHRS and CDR2 is YFSETQ. There are 13 residues in the CDR3. The V gene end was trimmed by 5 bases and the J gene end by 5 bases; junction bases not matched to a gene: 3.

The rearrangement links TRBV28 to TRBJ1-2; tentative D call: TRBD1 (5 bases). Germline V CDR1 and CDR2: MDHEN, SYDVKM. The CDR3 sequence is 14 residues long. V lost 2 bases, J lost 4 bases, and 11 bases lay in between. The CDR3 bases are TGTGCCAGCAGTTTAAATAGAGGGGTCTATGGCTACACCTTC. It encodes CASSLNRGVYGYTF.

The chain couples TRBV7-2 to TRBJ1-5; D remains unclear. CDR1 is SGHTA and CDR2 is FQGNSA in the germline V gene. The length of the CDR3 is 15 residues. V shed 7 bases and J shed 3 bases, with 16 bases lying between them. In DNA form, the CDR3 reads TGTGCCAGCACCGGGTCGCCCGAACCCAATCAGCCCCAGCATTTT. Amino acid sequence: CASTGSPEPNQPQHF.

This clone appeared a single time. This chain links TRBV10-3 with TRBJ1-1, with TRBD1 as a possible D gene (6 bases). Trimming cost V 4 bases and J 2 bases, with 11 bases left between them. The germline V gene encodes CDR1 ENHRY and CDR2 SYGVKD. The CDR3 loop spans 14 amino acids. Here the CDR3 DNA reads TGTGCCATCAGTGCGGACAGCCCAAACACTGAAGCTTTCTTT. Translated: CAISADSPNTEAFF.

A few counts support this clone. The chain's CDR3 is CASSLGTGSPLHF. Here the CDR3 DNA reads TGTGCCAGCAGCTTAGGGACAGGTTCACCCCTCCACTTT. This chain joins TRBV7-9 and TRBJ1-6, with 7 bases that match TRBD1. Per the germline V gene, CDR1 is SEHNR and CDR2 is FQNEAQ (reference sequence). CDR3 size: 13 residues. V lost 1 base, J lost 9 bases, and 0 bases stayed unmatched.

This clone was observed a single time. The V gene is TRBV29-1, the J gene TRBJ2-7; a possible D gene is TRBD1 (5 bases). The germline V and J ends were trimmed by 5 bases and 5 bases, with 13 bases remaining between them. Looked up from germline, CDR1 is SQVTM and CDR2 is ANQGSEA. The CDR3 contains 12 residues. For the CDR3, the DNA is TGCAGCGTTTATAGTGGGGCACACGAGCAGTACTTC. Its translation is CSVYSGAHEQYF.

In its sample, this clone was seen once. A junction end diverges from the germline sequence, so it may reflect a read error. Other DNA sequences from this sample encode an identical CDR3 as well. CDR3 sequence: CASSVEPGTVSVLGYTF. The CDR3 DNA reads as TGTGCTAGCAGCGTAGAACCGGGGACCGTGTCGGTATTAGGCTACACCTTC. V and J are TRBV2 and TRBJ1-2, with D possibly TRBD1 on 5 matching bases. The germline gives CDR1 SNHLY, CDR2 FYNNEI. The CDR3 is 17 amino acids. The full variable domain, rest sourced from reference TRBV2 and TRBJ1-2, is EPEVTQTPSHQVTQMGQEVILRCVPISNHLYFYWYRQILGQKVEFLVSFYNNEISEKSEIFDDQFSVERPDGSNFTLKIRSTKLEDSAMYFCASSVEPGTVSVLGYTFGSGTRLTVV.

The CDR3 loop reads CASSLDVGGTDTQYF. CDR3 sequence (DNA): TGCGCCAGCAGCTTGGACGTAGGCGGCACAGATACGCAGTATTTT. The chain couples TRBV5-1 to TRBJ2-3; D not resolved. The V and J ends lost 0 bases and 1 base respectively, with 9 bases between them. Germline loops: CDR1 SGHRS, CDR2 YFSETQ. CDR3 length: 15 amino acids.

DNA for the CDR3: TGTGCCAGCAGCGGCTACAGGGTTGGCACCGGGGAGCTGTTTTTT. Amino acids: CASSGYRVGTGELFF. This chain connects TRBV27 to TRBJ2-2; D might be TRBD1 (6 bases). The CDR3 runs 15 residues. Germline V gene data show CDR1 as MNHEY and CDR2 as SMNVEV (reference sequence). Between the trimmed V and J ends, which lost 6 bases and 4 bases, there was a span of 15 bases.

This clone is a singleton in its sample. CDR3 protein: CASSIGRNQPQHF. For the CDR3, the DNA is TGTGCCAGTAGTATAGGACGTAATCAGCCCCAGCATTTT. The chain has TRBV19 and TRBJ1-5; no clear D. V dropped 1 base and J dropped 4 bases, with 5 bases sitting between them. The CDR3 totals 13 residues. Germline-derived CDR1 and CDR2 are LNHDA and SQIVND (reference sequence). The entire variable domain, with the rest obtained from reference TRBV19 and TRBJ1-5, is as follows: DGGITQSPKYLFRKEGQNVTLSCEQNLNHDAMYWYRQDPGQGLRLIYYSQIVNDFQKGDIAEGYSVSREKKESFPLTVTSAQKNPTAFYLCASSIGRNQPQHFGDGTRLSIL.

The chain employs TRBV5-4 and TRBJ1-2; no reliable D call. The CDR3 runs to 12 residues. Trimming removed 0 bases at V and 6 bases at J, with 6 bases between. The germline V gene encodes CDR1 SGHNT and CDR2 YYREEE (reference sequence). CDR3 region: CASSLEQDGYTF. Written as DNA, the CDR3 is TGTGCCAGCAGCTTGGAGCAGGATGGCTACACCTTC.

The rearrangement links TRBV9 to TRBJ2-7, with D possibly matching TRBD2 (7 bases). Trimming removed 8 bases at V and 4 bases at J, with 25 bases between. Germline assignment: CDR1 SGDLS and CDR2 YYNGEE. The CDR3 length is 16 residues. CDR3 nucleotide sequence: TGTGCCAGGAGGGGGGGACCATACCATTCGGGTTACGAGCAGTACTTC. It codes for CARRGGPYHSGYEQYF.

The V and J genes are TRBV22-1 and TRBJ2-6. TRBV22-1 is shown as a pseudogene. The CDR3 has 17 amino acids. This CDR3 reads CPGSAIREQSRANVLTF. The CDR3, as DNA: TGTCCTGGGAGCGCGATTCGCGAACAAAGTCGGGCCAACGTCCTGACTTTC.